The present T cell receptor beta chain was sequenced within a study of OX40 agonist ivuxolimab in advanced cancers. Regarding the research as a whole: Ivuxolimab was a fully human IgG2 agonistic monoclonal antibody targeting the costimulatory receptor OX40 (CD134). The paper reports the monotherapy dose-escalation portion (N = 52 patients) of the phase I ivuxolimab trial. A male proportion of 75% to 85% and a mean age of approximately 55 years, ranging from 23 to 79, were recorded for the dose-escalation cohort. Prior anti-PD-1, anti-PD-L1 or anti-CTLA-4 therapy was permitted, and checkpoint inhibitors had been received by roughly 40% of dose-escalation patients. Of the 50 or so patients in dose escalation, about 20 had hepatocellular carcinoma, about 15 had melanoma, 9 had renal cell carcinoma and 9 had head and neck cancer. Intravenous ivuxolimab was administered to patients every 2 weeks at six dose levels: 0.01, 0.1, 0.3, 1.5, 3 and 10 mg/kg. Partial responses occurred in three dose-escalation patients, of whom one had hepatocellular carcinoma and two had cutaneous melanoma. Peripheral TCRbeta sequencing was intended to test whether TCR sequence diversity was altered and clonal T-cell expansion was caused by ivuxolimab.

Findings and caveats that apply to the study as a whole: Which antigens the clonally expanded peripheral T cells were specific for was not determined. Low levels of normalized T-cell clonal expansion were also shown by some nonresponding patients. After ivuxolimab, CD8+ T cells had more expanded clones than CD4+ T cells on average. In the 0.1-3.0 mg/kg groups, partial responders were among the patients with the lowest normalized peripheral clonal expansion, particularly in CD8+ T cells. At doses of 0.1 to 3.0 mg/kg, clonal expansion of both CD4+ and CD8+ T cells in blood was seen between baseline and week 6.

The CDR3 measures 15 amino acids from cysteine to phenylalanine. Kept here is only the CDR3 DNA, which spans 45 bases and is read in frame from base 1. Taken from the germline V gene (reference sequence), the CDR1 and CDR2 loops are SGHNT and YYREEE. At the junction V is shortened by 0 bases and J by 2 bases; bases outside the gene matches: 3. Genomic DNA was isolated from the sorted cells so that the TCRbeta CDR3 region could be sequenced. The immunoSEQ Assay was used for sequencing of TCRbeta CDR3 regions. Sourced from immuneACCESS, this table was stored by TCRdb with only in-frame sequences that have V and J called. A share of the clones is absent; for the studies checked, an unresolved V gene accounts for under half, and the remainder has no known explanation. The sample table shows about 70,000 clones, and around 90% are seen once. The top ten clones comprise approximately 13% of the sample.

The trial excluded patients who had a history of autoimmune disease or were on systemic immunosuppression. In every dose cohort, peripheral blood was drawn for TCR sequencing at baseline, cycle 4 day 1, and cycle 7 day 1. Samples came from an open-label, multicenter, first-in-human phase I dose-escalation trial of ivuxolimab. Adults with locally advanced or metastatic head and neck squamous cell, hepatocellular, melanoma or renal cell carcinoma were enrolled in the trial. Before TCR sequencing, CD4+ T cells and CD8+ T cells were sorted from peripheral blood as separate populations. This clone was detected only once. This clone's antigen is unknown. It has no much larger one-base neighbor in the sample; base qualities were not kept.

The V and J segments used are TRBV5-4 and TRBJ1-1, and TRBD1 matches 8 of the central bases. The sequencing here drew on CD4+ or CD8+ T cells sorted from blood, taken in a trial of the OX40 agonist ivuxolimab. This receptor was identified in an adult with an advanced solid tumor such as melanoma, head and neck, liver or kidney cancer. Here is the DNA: TGTGCCAGCAGCTTGGTCGGGACAGGAAACACTGAAGCTTTCTTT. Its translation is CASSLVGTGNTEAFF.